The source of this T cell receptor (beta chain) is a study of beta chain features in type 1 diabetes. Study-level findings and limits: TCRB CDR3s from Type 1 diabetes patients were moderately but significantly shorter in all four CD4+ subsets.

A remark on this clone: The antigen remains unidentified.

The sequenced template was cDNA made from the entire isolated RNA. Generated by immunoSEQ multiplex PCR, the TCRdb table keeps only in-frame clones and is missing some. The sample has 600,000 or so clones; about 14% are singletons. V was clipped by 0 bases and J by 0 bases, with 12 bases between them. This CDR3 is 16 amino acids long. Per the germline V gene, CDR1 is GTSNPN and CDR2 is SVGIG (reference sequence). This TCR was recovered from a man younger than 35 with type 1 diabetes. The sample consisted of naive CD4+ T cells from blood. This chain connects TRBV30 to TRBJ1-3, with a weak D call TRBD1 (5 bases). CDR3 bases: TGTGCCTGGAGTGTACTGGGGCGGAGCTCTGGAAACACCATATATTTT. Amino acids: CAWSVLGRSSGNTIYF.